The present TCR beta chain was sequenced within a study of T cell repertoires in cytomegalovirus infection (dated by TCRdb to the late 2010s). Broadly, across the study: The HLA type of each donor mattered for the analysis, because public TCR beta signatures pointed to carriage of CMV infection along with the matching HLA type. The investigation overall reported the following: The ex vivo response was dominated by HLA-C-restricted CMV-specific TCR beta clonotypes, which also provided the single most frequent clonotype in two of eight donors. In both this cohort and an independent 352-donor cohort, the cumulative frequency of public TCR beta family members distinguished carriers of CMV infection plus the relevant HLA type.

As regards this clonotype: Its recognized antigen is unknown. There are no base qualities to consult, and no much larger clone falls within one base.

The sample was run on an Illumina HiSeq 1500. The raw public reads went through TCRdb reprocessing: fastp at Q25, MiXCR clone calling, in-frame beta chains kept. Each CDR3 protein appears once, grouped with its most common genes and DNA. This sample holds a few hundred thousand distinct CDR3 sequences; about a sixth were observed only once. The ten top clones hold about half of the sample. This sequence originates from a human donor in good health (CMV status not recorded). Some clones in this sample may be carry-over from other donors' samples. Sequences were obtained from CD8+ T cells from PBMCs.

The CDR3 protein is CASSAARGPRKTIMGELFF. The DNA is as follows: TGTGCCAGCAGTGCGGCGAGAGGACCAAGGAAAACCATTATGGGGGAGCTGTTTTTT. Rearrangement joined TRBV28 to TRBJ2-2, with an unclear D gene assignment. The germline V gene yields MDHEN for CDR1 and SYDVKM for CDR2. Including cysteine and phenylalanine, the CDR3 has 19 amino acids. This entry keeps only the CDR3 DNA: 57 bases, framed from base 1. The V end loses 5 bases and the J end loses 8 bases, and a stretch of 30 bases separates them. Where the CDR3 stops, the reference TRBV28 and TRBJ2-2 genes take over; the full variable domain is DVKVTQSSRYLVKRTGEKVFLECVQDMDHENMFWYRQDPGLGLRLIYFSYDVKMKEKGDIPEGYSVSREKKERFSLILESASTNQTSMYLCASSAARGPRKTIMGELFFGEGSRLTVL.